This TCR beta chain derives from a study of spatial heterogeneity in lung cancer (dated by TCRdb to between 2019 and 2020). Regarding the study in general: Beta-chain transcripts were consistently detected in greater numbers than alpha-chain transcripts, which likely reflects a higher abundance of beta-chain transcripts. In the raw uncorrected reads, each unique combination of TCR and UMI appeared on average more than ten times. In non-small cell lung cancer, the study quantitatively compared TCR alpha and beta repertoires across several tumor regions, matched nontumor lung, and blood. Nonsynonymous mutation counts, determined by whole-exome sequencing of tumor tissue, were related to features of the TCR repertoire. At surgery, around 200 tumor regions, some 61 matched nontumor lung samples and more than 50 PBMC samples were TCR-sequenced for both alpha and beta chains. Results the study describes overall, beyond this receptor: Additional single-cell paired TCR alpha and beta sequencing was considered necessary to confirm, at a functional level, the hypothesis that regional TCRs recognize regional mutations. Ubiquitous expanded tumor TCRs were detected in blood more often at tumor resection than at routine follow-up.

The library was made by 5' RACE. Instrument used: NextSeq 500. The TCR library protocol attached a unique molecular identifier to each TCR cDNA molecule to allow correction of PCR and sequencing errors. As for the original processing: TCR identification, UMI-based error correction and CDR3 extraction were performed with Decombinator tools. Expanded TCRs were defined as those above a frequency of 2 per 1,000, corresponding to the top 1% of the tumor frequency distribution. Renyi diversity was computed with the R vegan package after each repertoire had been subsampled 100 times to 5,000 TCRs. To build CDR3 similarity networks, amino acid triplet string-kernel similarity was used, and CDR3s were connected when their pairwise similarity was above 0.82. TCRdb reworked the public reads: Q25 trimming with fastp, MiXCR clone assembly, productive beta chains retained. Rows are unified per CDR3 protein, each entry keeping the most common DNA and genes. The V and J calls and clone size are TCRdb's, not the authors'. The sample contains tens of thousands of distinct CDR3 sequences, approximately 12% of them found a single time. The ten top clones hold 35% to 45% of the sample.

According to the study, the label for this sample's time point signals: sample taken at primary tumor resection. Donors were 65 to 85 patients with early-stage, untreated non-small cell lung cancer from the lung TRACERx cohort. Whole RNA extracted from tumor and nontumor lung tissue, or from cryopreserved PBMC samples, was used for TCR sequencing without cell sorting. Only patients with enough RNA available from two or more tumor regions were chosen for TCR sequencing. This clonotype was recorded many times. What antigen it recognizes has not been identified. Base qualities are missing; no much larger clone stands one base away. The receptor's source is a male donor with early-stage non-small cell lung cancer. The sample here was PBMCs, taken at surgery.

The CDR3 protein: CASSHGGVGNGYTF. The sequenced DNA is TGTGCCAGCAGTCATGGTGGGGTTGGGAATGGCTACACCTTC. The rearranged segments are TRBV28 and TRBJ1-2, with no reliable assignment of the D segment. V is clipped by 5 bases and J by 6 bases, and the sequence between their germline boundaries is 16 bases long. The cysteine opens and the phenylalanine closes a CDR3 of 14 amino acids. Only CDR3 DNA remains: 42 bases, in frame from the first base. The germline V gene specifies MDHEN as CDR1 and SYDVKM as CDR2.